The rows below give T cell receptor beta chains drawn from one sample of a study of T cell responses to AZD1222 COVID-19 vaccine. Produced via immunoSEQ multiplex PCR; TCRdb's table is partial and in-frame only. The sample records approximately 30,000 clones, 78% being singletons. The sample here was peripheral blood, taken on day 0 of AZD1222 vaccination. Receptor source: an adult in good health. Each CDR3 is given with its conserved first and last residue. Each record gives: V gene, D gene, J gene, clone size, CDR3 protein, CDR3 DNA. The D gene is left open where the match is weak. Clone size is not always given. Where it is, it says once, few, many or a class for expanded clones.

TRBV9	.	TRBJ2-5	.	CASSVRGAQQETQYF	TGTGCCAGCAGCGTAAGAGGAGCTCAACAAGAGACCCAGTACTTC
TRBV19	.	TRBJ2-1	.	CASRGSGEGGHEQFF	TGTGCTTCACGGGGCAGCGGGGAAGGGGGCCATGAGCAGTTCTTC
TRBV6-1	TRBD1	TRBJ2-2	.	CASSETGTVNTGELFF	TGTGCCAGCAGTGAAACCGGGACAGTGAACACCGGGGAGCTGTTTTTT
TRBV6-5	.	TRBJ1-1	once	CASSYSGGAEAFF	TGTGCCAGCAGTTACTCAGGGGGAGCTGAAGCTTTCTTT
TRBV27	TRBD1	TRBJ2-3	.	CASKTGSLITDTQYF	TGTGCCAGCAAGACAGGGTCACTTATCACAGATACGCAGTATTTT
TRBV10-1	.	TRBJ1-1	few	CASSESGRGRAFF	TGCGCCAGCAGTGAGTCTGGCAGGGGCAGAGCTTTCTTT
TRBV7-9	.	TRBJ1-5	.	CASSLDHSSNQPQHF	TGTGCCAGCAGCTTAGATCACAGCAGCAATCAGCCCCAGCATTTT
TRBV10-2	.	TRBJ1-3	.	CASSRGQSTSGNTIYF	TGCGCCAGCTCCCGGGGGCAGAGTACCTCTGGAAACACCATATATTTT
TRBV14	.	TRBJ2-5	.	CASRISGRETQYF	TGTGCCAGCAGGATATCCGGGCGGGAGACCCAGTACTTC
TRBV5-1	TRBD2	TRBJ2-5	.	CASSLASGNVETQYF	TGCGCCAGCAGCTTGGCTAGCGGGAACGTAGAGACCCAGTACTTC
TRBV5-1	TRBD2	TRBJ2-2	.	CASSLKGLAGERTGELFF	TGCGCCAGCAGCTTGAAGGGACTAGCGGGAGAACGCACCGGGGAGCTGTTTTTT
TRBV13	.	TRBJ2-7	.	CASSLEGQGTLGVGEQYF	TGTGCCAGCAGCTTAGAGGGGCAGGGGACTCTAGGTGTCGGCGAGCAGTACTTC
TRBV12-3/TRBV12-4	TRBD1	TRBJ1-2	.	CASSERDRGYTF	TGTGCCAGCAGTGAACGGGACAGGGGCTACACCTTC
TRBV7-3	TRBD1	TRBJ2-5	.	CASSPKPDRVLGSGYQETQYF	TGTGCCAGCAGCCCGAAACCCGACAGGGTTTTGGGTTCGGGATACCAAGAGACCCAGTACTTC
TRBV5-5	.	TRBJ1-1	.	CASTLRNAEAFF	TGTGCCAGCACCCTCAGGAACGCTGAAGCTTTCTTT
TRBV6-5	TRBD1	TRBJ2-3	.	CASSYSGTGVADTQYF	TGTGCCAGCAGTTACTCCGGGACAGGGGTTGCAGATACGCAGTATTTT